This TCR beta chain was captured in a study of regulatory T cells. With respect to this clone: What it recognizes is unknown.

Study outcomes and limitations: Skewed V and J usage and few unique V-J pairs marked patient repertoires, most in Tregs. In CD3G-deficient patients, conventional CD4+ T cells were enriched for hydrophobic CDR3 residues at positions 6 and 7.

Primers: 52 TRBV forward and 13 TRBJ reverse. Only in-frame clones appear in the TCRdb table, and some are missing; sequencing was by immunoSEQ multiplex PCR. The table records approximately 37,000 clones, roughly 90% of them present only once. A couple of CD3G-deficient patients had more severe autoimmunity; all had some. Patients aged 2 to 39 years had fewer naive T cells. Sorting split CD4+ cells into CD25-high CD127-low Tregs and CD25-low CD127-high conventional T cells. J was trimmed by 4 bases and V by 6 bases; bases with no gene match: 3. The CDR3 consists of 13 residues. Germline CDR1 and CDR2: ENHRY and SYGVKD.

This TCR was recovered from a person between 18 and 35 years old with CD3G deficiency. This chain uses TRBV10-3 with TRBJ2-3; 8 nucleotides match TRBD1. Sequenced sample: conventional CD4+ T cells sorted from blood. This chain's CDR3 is CAIRDREADTQYF. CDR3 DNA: TGTGCCATCAGGGACAGGGAGGCAGATACGCAGTATTTT.